This T cell receptor beta chain was identified during a study of shared clonotypes between healthy human individuals. The CDR3 is 15 residues long. The junction had 4 bases not matched to a gene; V was cut back by 3 bases and J by 2 bases. Germline V CDR1 and CDR2: LGHNA, YNFKEQ. The assay was immunoSEQ multiplex PCR, and TCRdb's table has in-frame clones only and misses some. Here the sample spans more than 850,000 clones, 78% being singletons. Notes on this clone: The same CDR3 also results from other DNA sequences found in this sample.

What was sequenced was memory CD4+ T cells from PBMCs. The subset denotes: CD45RA-negative fraction. The TCR originated in a man between 18 and 29 years old in good health. Some clones in this sample may be carry-over from other donors' samples. The V and J genes are TRBV4-2 and TRBJ1-5; 7 positions match TRBD1. The CDR3 region is CASSQVDRGNQPQHF. CDR3 in DNA: TGTGCCAGCAGCCAGGTCGACAGGGGCAATCAGCCCCAGCATTTT.